One and the same sample provided the 27 T cell receptor beta chains below, sequenced in a study of blood T cell repertoires in COVID-19. The table came from immunoSEQ multiplex PCR; TCRdb's copy has only in-frame clones and leaves some out. The table has some 290,000 clones, approximately 87% seen once; the top ten hold less than 3.5%. The specimen sequenced was peripheral blood. These receptor sequences come from a woman aged 25 to 39 with COVID-19, enrolled during active disease.

This sequence joins TRBV7-8 and TRBJ1-2; D perhaps matches TRBD1 (5 bases). Germline V gene data show CDR1 as SGHVS and CDR2 as FQNEAQ. V lost 2 bases and J lost 2, with 12 bases in between. The CDR3 is made up of 15 amino acids. CDR3 DNA: TGTGCCAGCAGCTTAATCGGGGGAGCGAACTATGGCTACACCTTC. This encodes CASSLIGGANYGYTF.

The rearrangement joins TRBV20-1 to TRBJ2-3, with D maybe TRBD1 (6 bases). The CDR3 is 15 residues long. Germline CDR1 reads DFQATT; CDR2 reads SNEGSKA (reference sequence). The V end lost 3 bases, the J end lost 0 bases, and 13 bases lay between the germline ends. The CDR3 loop reads CSASPRTESTDTQYF. The CDR3 DNA is TGCAGTGCTAGTCCGAGGACAGAGAGCACAGATACGCAGTATTTT.

The gene calls are TRBV12-2 and TRBJ2-7; TRBD2, the table's D call, was not compared with the DNA. TRBV12-2 is termed a pseudogene. The CDR3 has 20 amino acids. The CDR3 reads CASRLSGLAGGPRLSYEQYF. The DNA for the CDR3 is TGTGCAAGTCGCTTATCGGGACTAGCGGGAGGACCTAGACTCTCCTACGAGCAGTACTTC.

The chain carries TRBV5-1 and TRBJ2-7; TRBD2 matches 10 bases. Trimming at V came to 5 bases and at J to 6 bases, leaving 8 bases not matched to a gene. Per germline, CDR1 SGHRS and CDR2 YFSETQ. The CDR3 loop spans 14 amino acids. The CDR3 nucleotides read TGCGCCAGCAGTCCCAGCGGGAGGGCCCTCGAGCAGTACTTC. This encodes CASSPSGRALEQYF.

The rearrangement uses TRBV27 and TRBJ1-2, with TRBD1 matching over 7 bases. The CDR3 loop spans 14 amino acids. Germline assignment: CDR1 MNHEY and CDR2 SMNVEV (reference sequence). J was trimmed by 8 bases and V by 2 bases; bases with no gene match: 8. The CDR3 loop reads CASSLKGRGEGYTF. In DNA form, the CDR3 reads TGTGCCAGCAGTTTAAAGGGCAGGGGGGAAGGCTACACCTTC.

The gene calls are TRBV27 and TRBJ1-5; 7 bases map to TRBD1. The V gene's germline CDR1 is MNHEY and CDR2 SMNVEV (reference sequence). The CDR3 length is 15 residues. Losses at the gene ends were 6 bases for V and 1 base for J; bases not matched to a gene: 6. The CDR3, as DNA: TGTGCCAGCAGGGAGACAGGGCGAAGCAATCAGCCCCAGCATTTT. The encoded protein is CASRETGRSNQPQHF.

This sequence joins TRBV15 and TRBJ2-3; TRBD2 agrees at 14 bases. The CDR3 spans 20 residues. Looked up from germline, CDR1 is LNHNV and CDR2 is YYDKDF (reference sequence). Trimming removed 3 bases from V and 0 bases from J; junction bases left unmatched: 11. DNA of the CDR3: TGTGCCACCAGCAGCCACCCCGGACTAGCGGGAGGATCTAGCACAGATACGCAGTATTTT. Protein product: CATSSHPGLAGGSSTDTQYF.

Remarks on this clone: Relative to the germline gene, one junction end is altered; a read error may explain this. As DNA, the CDR3 is TGTGCCAGCAGCTTAGGCAGGGCGGCTGAGGCTTTCTTT. This encodes CASSLGRAAEAFF. The rearrangement links TRBV7-9 to TRBJ1-1; possibly TRBD1 for D (5 bases). Germline loops: CDR1 SEHNR, CDR2 FQNEAQ (reference sequence). This CDR3 contains 13 residues.

This chain uses TRBV10-2 with TRBJ1-1; possible D gene TRBD1, 5 bases. The germline gives CDR1 WSHSY, CDR2 SAAADI. The CDR3 runs 14 residues. The germline V and J ends were trimmed by 0 bases and 0 bases, with 5 bases remaining between them. CDR3 nucleotides: TGCGCCAGCAGTGAGTCAGGGGTGAACACTGAAGCTTTCTTT. Its translation: CASSESGVNTEAFF.

The chain carries TRBV10-3 and TRBJ2-7, with 12 bases that match TRBD2. Trimming removed 4 bases from V and 0 bases from J; junction bases left unmatched: 1. The germline V gene has CDR1 ENHRY and CDR2 SYGVKD. CDR3 length: 15 amino acids. The CDR3 reads CAISATSGSSYEQYF. CDR3 DNA: TGTGCCATCAGTGCGACTAGCGGGAGCTCCTACGAGCAGTACTTC.

The chain recombines TRBV5-1 with TRBJ1-2, with 9 bases identical to TRBD1. Germline CDR1 SGHRS, CDR2 YFSETQ. The CDR3 is made up of 14 amino acids. The V segment lost 3 bases and the J segment 7 bases; nucleotides outside the gene matches: 7. The DNA for the CDR3 is TGCGCCAGCAGCTCGGACAGGGGATGGAGTGGCTACACCTTC. It is translated as CASSSDRGWSGYTF.

This chain connects TRBV15 to TRBJ1-3; 7 bases map to TRBD1. The ends lost 0 bases at V and 2 bases at J; junction bases unmatched: 4. CDR1 LNHNV and CDR2 YYDKDF come from the germline V gene (reference sequence). The CDR3 spans 16 residues. CDR3 sequence reads: CATSRDHQGAGNTIYF. CDR3 sequence (DNA): TGTGCCACCAGCAGAGATCACCAGGGGGCTGGAAACACCATATATTTT.

V is TRBV25-1 and J is TRBJ1-1; no clear D gene. The CDR3 extends over 14 amino acids. Per the germline V gene, CDR1 is MGHDK and CDR2 is SYGVNS. Trimming left V 3 bases short and J 0 bases short, with 8 bases between. The CDR3 nucleotides are TGTGCCAGCAGTGATGAGAGGATGAACACTGAAGCTTTCTTT. Its protein product is CASSDERMNTEAFF.

The chain has TRBV3-1 (or the pseudogene TRBV3-2) and TRBJ1-2; 7 nucleotides agree with TRBD1. In germline, CDR1 is LGHDT, CDR2 YNNKEL (reference sequence). This CDR3 has 16 residues. Trimming at V came to 0 bases and at J to 4 bases, leaving 8 bases not matched to a gene. The CDR3 reads CASSQDLAGGSYGYTF. Written as DNA, the CDR3 is TGTGCCAGCAGCCAAGATTTGGCAGGGGGTTCCTATGGCTACACCTTC.

The V and J genes are TRBV27 and TRBJ1-2, with TRBD1 identical over 8 bases. J was trimmed by 7 bases and V by 5 bases; bases with no gene match: 6. CDR3 size: 13 residues. In germline, CDR1 is MNHEY, CDR2 SMNVEV (reference sequence). CDR3: CASSPQGAFGYTF. CDR3 sequence (DNA): TGTGCCAGCAGTCCCCAGGGGGCCTTTGGCTACACCTTC.

V is TRBV5-4 and J is TRBJ2-1; TRBD1 matches at 7 bases. This CDR3 contains 14 residues. Germline V gene sequence: CDR1 SGHNT, CDR2 YYREEE (reference sequence). The junction had 8 bases not matched to a gene; V was cut back by 7 bases and J by 4 bases. CDR3 sequence: CASSIRGYYNEQFF. The CDR3 DNA reads as TGTGCCAGCTCAATCAGGGGGTATTACAATGAGCAGTTCTTC.

The genes are TRBV10-1 and TRBJ2-7, with 9 bases aligning to TRBD1. The V gene end was trimmed by 8 bases and the J gene end by 5 bases; junction bases not matched to a gene: 13. The CDR3 is 15 residues long. CDR1 and CDR2 from the germline V gene are WNHNN and SYGVQD (reference sequence). The CDR3 sequence: CASYLTGTGTNEQYF. CDR3 coding DNA: TGCGCCAGCTACCTCACGGGGACAGGGACGAACGAGCAGTACTTC.

The chain joins TRBV6-1 to TRBJ2-3; weak D call: TRBD1 (7 bases). The CDR3 loop spans 18 amino acids. From germline, CDR1 is MNHNS and CDR2 SASEGT. V gave up 1 base and J gave up 2 bases, with 19 bases separating them. CDR3 sequence: CASSEGRRDSEPTDTQYF. The CDR3 DNA reads TGTGCCAGCAGTGAAGGAAGGCGGGACAGCGAACCCACAGATACGCAGTATTTT.

The V call is TRBV18, the J call TRBJ1-4; D is unresolved. V was shortened by 3 bases and J by 4 bases, with 9 bases between the two germline ends. From germline, CDR1 is KGHSH and CDR2 LQKENI. This CDR3 is 14 amino acids long. The CDR3 DNA follows: TGTGCCAGCTCACCGTTAGGAGTTAATGAAAAACTGTTTTTT. Its protein is CASSPLGVNEKLFF.

The gene calls are TRBV9 and TRBJ2-7, with 10 bases lining up with TRBD2. V shed 3 bases, J shed 5 bases, and the junction held 11 bases outside the gene matches. Germline loops: CDR1 SGDLS, CDR2 YYNGEE. The CDR3 sequence is 16 residues long. CDR3 sequence: CASSALSGTSGDEQYF. CDR3 coding DNA: TGTGCCAGCAGCGCTCTATCGGGCACTAGCGGGGACGAGCAGTACTTC. Variable domain in full (rest from reference TRBV9 and TRBJ2-7): DSGVTQTPKHLITATGQRVTLRCSPRSGDLSVYWYQQSLDQGLQFLIQYYNGEERAKGNILERFSAQQFPDLHSELNLSSLELGDSALYFCASSALSGTSGDEQYFGPGTRLTVT.

The gene calls are TRBV19 and TRBJ1-1; the D is unclear. The V end lost 6 bases, the J end lost 5 bases, and 13 bases lay between the germline ends. The CDR3 length is 13 residues. Germline CDR1 and CDR2: LNHDA and SQIVND (reference sequence). The CDR3 DNA is TGTGCCAGTAGCCTCCGGGATGGGACTGAAGCTTTCTTT. Its translation is CASSLRDGTEAFF.

This chain connects TRBV19 to TRBJ2-5, with TRBD2 as a possible D gene (6 bases). Germline assignment: CDR1 LNHDA and CDR2 SQIVND (reference sequence). Trimming stripped 1 base from V and 4 bases from J, with 13 bases between. CDR3 length: 15 amino acids. The CDR3 DNA follows: TGTGCCAGTAGTATAGGCGGGATTCGGGGAGAGACCCAGTACTTC. Its translation is CASSIGGIRGETQYF.

This chain links TRBV28 with TRBJ1-1; 7 bases align to TRBD1. V lost 5 bases to trimming and J lost 9 bases; unmatched junction nucleotides: 9. CDR1 MDHEN and CDR2 SYDVKM come from the germline V gene. CDR3 length: 13 amino acids. CDR3 in amino acids: CASSPRTGAKAFF. CDR3 in DNA: TGTGCCAGCAGTCCTCGGACAGGCGCCAAAGCTTTCTTT.

V and J are TRBV28 and TRBJ2-5; 7 bases match TRBD2. The V segment lost 4 bases and the J segment 1 base; nucleotides outside the gene matches: 6. This CDR3 has 15 residues. Germline V CDR1 and CDR2: MDHEN, SYDVKM. CDR3 region: CASSSPSSGQETQYF. CDR3 bases: TGTGCCAGCAGTTCTCCGTCTAGCGGCCAAGAGACCCAGTACTTC.

The rearrangement joins TRBV30 to TRBJ1-1, with D uncertain. CDR1 is GTSNPN and CDR2 is SVGIG in the germline V gene (reference sequence). Trimming shortened V by 0 bases and J by 6 bases, and 11 bases separated the two germline ends. The CDR3 has 13 amino acids. In DNA, the CDR3 is TGTGCCTGGAGTGTAAACCGGGGTTCTGAAGCTTTCTTT. Translating it yields CAWSVNRGSEAFF.

The chain links TRBV5-1 to TRBJ2-3; 9 bases line up with TRBD1. Germline CDR1 is SGHRS and CDR2 is YFSETQ. Trimming took 0 bases from V and 6 from J; bases not matched to a gene: 8. The CDR3 totals 16 residues. The CDR3 is CASSLDTGGASDTQYF. CDR3 sequence (DNA): TGCGCCAGCAGCTTGGATACAGGGGGCGCTTCGGATACGCAGTATTTT. The whole variable domain, remainder taken from reference TRBV5-1 and TRBJ2-3, is KAGVTQTPRYLIKTRGQQVTLSCSPISGHRSVSWYQQTPGQGLQFLFEYFSETQRNKGNFPGRFSGRQFSNSRSEMNVSTLELGDSALYLCASSLDTGGASDTQYFGPGTRLTVL.

The chain carries TRBV27 and TRBJ2-4, with D possibly TRBD1 on 5 matching bases. CDR1 is MNHEY and CDR2 is SMNVEV in the germline V gene (reference sequence). Trimming took 6 bases from V and 5 from J, leaving 11 bases between them. The CDR3 spans 13 residues. The CDR3 sequence is CASSRPTENIQYF. DNA for the CDR3: TGTGCCAGCAGCCGACCGACAGAAAACATTCAGTACTTC.